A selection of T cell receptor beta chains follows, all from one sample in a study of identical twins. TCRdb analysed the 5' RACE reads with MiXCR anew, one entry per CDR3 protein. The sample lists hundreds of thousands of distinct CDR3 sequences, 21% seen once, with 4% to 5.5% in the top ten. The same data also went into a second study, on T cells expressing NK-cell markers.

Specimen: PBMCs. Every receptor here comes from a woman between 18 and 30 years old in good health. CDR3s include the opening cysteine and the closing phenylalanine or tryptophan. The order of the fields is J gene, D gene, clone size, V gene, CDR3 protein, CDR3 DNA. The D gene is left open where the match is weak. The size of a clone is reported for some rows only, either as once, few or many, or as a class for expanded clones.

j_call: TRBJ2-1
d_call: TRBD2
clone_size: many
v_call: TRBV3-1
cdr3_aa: CASSQVRASGGHNEQFF
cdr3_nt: TGTGCCAGCAGCCAAGTTCGAGCTAGCGGAGGCCACAATGAGCAGTTCTTC

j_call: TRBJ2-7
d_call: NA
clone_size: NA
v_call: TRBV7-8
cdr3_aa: CASSPTSGGSYEQYF
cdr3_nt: TGTGCCAGCAGCCCCACTTCAGGGGGGTCCTACGAGCAGTACTTC

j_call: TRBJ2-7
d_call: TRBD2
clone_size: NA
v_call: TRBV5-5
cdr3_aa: CASSPGTSGGFYEQYF
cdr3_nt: TGTGCCAGCAGCCCCGGGACTAGCGGGGGCTTCTACGAGCAGTACTTC

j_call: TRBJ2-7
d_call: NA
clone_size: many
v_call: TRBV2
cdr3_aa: CASYRESYEQYF
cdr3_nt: TGTGCCAGCTACAGGGAGTCCTACGAGCAGTACTTC

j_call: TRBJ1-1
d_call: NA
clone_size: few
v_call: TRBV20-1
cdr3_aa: CSVTENTEAFF
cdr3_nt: TGCAGTGTCACAGAGAACACTGAAGCTTTCTTT

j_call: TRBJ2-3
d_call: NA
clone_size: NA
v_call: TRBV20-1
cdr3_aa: CSASPPNTDTQYF
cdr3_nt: TGCAGTGCTAGTCCGCCTAACACAGATACGCAGTATTTT

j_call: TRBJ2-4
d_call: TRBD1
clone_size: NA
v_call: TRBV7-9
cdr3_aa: CATGQGARNIQYF
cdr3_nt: TGTGCCACCGGACAGGGGGCGCGGAACATTCAGTACTTC

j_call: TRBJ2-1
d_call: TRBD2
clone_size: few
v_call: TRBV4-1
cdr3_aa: CASSQPLGLAYNEQFF
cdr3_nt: TGCGCCAGCAGCCAACCCCTGGGACTAGCCTACAATGAGCAGTTCTTC

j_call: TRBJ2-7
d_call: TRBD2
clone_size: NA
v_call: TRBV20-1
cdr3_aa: CSASRGEGYEQYF
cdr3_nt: TGCAGTGCTAGTCGGGGGGAGGGCTACGAGCAGTACTTC

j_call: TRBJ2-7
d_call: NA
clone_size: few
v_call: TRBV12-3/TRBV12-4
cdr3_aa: CASSLSGANSYEQYF
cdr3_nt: TGTGCCAGCAGTTTATCGGGGGCGAACTCCTACGAGCAGTACTTC

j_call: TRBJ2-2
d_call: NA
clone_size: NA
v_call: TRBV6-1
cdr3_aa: CALGGPNTGELFF
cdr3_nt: TGTGCCTTGGGGGGGCCGAACACCGGGGAGCTGTTTTTT

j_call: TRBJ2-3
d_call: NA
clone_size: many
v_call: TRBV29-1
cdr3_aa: CSVDTTDTQYF
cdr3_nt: TGCAGCGTTGACACCACAGATACGCAGTATTTT

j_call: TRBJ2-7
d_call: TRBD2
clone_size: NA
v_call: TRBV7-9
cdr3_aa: CASSLRRGADEQYF
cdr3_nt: TGTGCCAGCAGCTTAAGGCGGGGGGCGGACGAGCAGTACTTC

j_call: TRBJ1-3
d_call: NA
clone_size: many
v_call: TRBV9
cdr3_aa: CASSPRPGNTIYF
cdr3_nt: TGTGCCAGCAGCCCCCGGCCCGGAAACACCATATATTTT

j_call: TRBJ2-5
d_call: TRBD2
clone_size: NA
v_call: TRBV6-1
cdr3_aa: CASRGLAGVGETQYF
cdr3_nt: TGTGCCAGCAGGGGACTAGCGGGGGTTGGGGAGACCCAGTACTTC

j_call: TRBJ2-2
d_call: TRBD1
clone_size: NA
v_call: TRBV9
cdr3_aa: CASSVTGGSDGELFF
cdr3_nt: TGTGCCAGCAGCGTTACAGGGGGCAGCGACGGGGAGCTGTTTTTT

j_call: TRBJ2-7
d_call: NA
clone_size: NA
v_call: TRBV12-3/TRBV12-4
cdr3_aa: CASSSAGAEGYEQYF
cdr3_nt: TGTGCCAGCAGTTCCGCGGGGGCCGAAGGGTACGAGCAGTACTTC